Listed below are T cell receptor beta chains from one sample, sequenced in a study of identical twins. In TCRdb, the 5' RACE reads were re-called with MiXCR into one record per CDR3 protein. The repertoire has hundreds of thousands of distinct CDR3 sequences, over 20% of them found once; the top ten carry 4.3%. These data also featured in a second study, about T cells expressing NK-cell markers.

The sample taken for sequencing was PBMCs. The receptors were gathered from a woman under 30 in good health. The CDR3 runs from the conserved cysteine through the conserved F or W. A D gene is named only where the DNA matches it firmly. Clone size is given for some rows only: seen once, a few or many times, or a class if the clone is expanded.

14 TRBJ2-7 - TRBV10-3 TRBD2 TGTGCCATCGGAGGGACTAGCGGATTCTACGAGCAGTACTTC CAIGGTSGFYEQYF
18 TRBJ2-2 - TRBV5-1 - TGCGCCAGCTCGAACGGGGCAAGGGGTTGGTCGAACACCGGGGAGCTGTTTTTT CASSNGARGWSNTGELFF
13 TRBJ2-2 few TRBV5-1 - TGCGCCAGCAGTGACACAGACGGTGGGGAGCTGTTTTTT CASSDTDGGELFF
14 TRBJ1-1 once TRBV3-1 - TGTGCCAGCAGCCAAGACGGGAGACAGGTTAAAGCTTTCTTT CASSQDGRQVKAFF
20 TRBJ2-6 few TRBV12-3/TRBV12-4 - TGTGCCAGCAGTCCCCCGTACTCCAGGGGCAGGGGCTCTGGGGCCAACGTCCTGACTTTC CASSPPYSRGRGSGANVLTF
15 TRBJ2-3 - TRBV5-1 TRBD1 TGCGCCAGCAGTCGAGCTGACGGACAGGTGGATACGCAGTATTTT CASSRADGQVDTQYF
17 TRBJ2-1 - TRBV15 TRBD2 TGTGCCACCAGCAGAGGACTAGCGGGAGGGGCCTACAATGAGCAGTTCTTC CATSRGLAGGAYNEQFF
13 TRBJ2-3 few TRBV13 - TGTGCCAGCAGCTACAGGGTGGCAGATACGCAGTATTTT CASSYRVADTQYF
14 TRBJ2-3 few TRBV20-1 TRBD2 TGCAGTGTGACGAGCGGGGGCCTCACAGATACGCAGTATTTT CSVTSGGLTDTQYF
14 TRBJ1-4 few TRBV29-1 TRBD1 TGCAGCGTTCGGTACAGGGGGCAGGGTGAAAAACTGTTTTTT CSVRYRGQGEKLFF
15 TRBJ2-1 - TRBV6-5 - TGTGCCAGCAGTTACTCCAGGACTATAAACAATGAGCAGTTCTTC CASSYSRTINNEQFF
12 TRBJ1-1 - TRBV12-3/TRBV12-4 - TGTGCCAGCATGAGGCAACGGGGTGAAGCTTTCTTT CASMRQRGEAFF
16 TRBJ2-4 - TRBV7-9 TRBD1 TGTGCCAGCAGCCCTGGACAGGGGCCCTGGGAGTACATTCAGTACTTC CASSPGQGPWEYIQYF
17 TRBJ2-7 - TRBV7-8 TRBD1 TGTGCCAGCAGCTCCCGGGCAGGGGGTATAACGGCCTACGAGCAGTACTTC CASSSRAGGITAYEQYF
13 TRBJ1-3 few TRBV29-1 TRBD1 TGCAGCGCTGGACAGGGGCAAGGAAACACCATATATTTT CSAGQGQGNTIYF
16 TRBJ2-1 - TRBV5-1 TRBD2 TGCGCCAGCAGCGTAACTAGCGGGAGGGCCCCTAATGAGCAGTTCTTC CASSVTSGRAPNEQFF
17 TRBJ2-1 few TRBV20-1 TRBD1 TGCAGTGCTACTGGACAGGGAGGAGGGCGAGGTTACAATGAGCAGTTCTTC CSATGQGGGRGYNEQFF
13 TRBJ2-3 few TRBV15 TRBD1 TGTGCCACCACAACAGGGGTCACAGATACGCAGTATTTT CATTTGVTDTQYF
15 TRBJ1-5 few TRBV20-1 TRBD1 TGCAGTGCTAGAGTGGAACAGGGGTTCAATCAGCCCCAGCATTTT CSARVEQGFNQPQHF
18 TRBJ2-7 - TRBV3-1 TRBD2 TGTGCCAGCAGCCAAGATGAGGGGAGGGCGGTAAGCTCCTACGAGCAGTACTTC CASSQDEGRAVSSYEQYF
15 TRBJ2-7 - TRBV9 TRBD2 TGTGCCAGCAGCGTAGTAGCGGGAGAATACTACGAGCAGTACTTC CASSVVAGEYYEQYF
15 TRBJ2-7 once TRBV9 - TGTGCCAGCAGCGTAGTGGGCAGCCCGCAGCACGAGCAGTACTTC CASSVVGSPQHEQYF
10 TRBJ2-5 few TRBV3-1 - TGTGCCAGCAGTCACGAGACCCAGTACTTC CASSHETQYF
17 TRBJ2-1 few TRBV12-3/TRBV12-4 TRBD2 TGTGCCAGCACCCCCCTCCCTCAGCGGGGGGCCGAGGATGAGCAGTTCTTC CASTPLPQRGAEDEQFF
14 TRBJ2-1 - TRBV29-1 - TGCAGCGTTGAAGGGGGTTTCTCCTACAATGAGCAGTTCTTC CSVEGGFSYNEQFF
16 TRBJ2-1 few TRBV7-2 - TGTGCCAGCAGCTTAGGCCGGGCCCCAGGGTACAATGAGCAGTTCTTC CASSLGRAPGYNEQFF
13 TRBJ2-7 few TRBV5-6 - TGTGCCAGCAGCGCGGGCGTCTCCTACGAGCAGTACTTC CASSAGVSYEQYF
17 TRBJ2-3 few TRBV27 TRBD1 TGTGCCAGCAGTTTAATAGGGACAGGGGGGTACACAGATACGCAGTATTTT CASSLIGTGGYTDTQYF
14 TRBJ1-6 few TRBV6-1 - TGTGCCAGCAGTCCCGGTGAGGGGAATTCACCCCTCCACTTT CASSPGEGNSPLHF
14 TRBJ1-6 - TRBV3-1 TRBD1 TGTGCCAGCAGCCAAGGGGACAGGGAATCACCCCTCCACTTT CASSQGDRESPLHF
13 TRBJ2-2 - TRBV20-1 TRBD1 TGCAGTGCTAAAAAACAGGGGACCGGGGAGCTGTTTTTT CSAKKQGTGELFF
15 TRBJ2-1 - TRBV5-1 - TGCGCCAGCAGCTGGGCTAGATATATTGGGAATGAGCAGTTCTTC CASSWARYIGNEQFF
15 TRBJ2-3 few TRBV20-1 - TGCAGTGCTAGGGTTCAATCCAGCGGCACAGATACGCAGTATTTT CSARVQSSGTDTQYF
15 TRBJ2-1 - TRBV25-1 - TGTGCCAGCAGTGAACGCGGGCGCTCCTACAATGAGCAGTTCTTC CASSERGRSYNEQFF
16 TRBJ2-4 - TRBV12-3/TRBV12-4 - TGTGCCAGCAGTCGGACCCTCGATCTAGCCAAAAACATTCAGTACTTC CASSRTLDLAKNIQYF
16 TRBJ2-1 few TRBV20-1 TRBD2 TGCAGTGCACCTCCGAACGGGAGGGATACCTACAATGAGCAGTTCTTC CSAPPNGRDTYNEQFF
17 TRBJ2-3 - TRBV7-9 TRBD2 TGTGCCAGCAGCTTAGGCCTACTAGCGGGGGGTTCGGATACGCAGTATTTT CASSLGLLAGGSDTQYF
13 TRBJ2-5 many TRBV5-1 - TGCGCCAGCAGCTTGGACCCGGAAGAGACCCAGTACTTC CASSLDPEETQYF
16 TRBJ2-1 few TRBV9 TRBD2 TGTGCCAGCAGCTTTCTAAGCGGGGCTTCATACAATGAGCAGTTCTTC CASSFLSGASYNEQFF
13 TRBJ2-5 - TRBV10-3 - TGTGCCACTAGGGGCAGTGGGGTTGAGACCCAGTACTTC CATRGSGVETQYF
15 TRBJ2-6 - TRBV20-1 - TGCAGTGCTAGAGATCTAGCCTCTGGGGCCAACGTCCTGACTTTC CSARDLASGANVLTF
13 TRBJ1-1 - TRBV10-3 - TGTGCCATCAGTGAGTCAATGGACACTGAAGCTTTCTTT CAISESMDTEAFF
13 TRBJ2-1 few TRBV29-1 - TGCAGCGCCGCGTCTAGCGAGTGGAATGAGCAGTTCTTC CSAASSEWNEQFF
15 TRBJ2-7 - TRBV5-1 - TGCGCCAGCAGCTTGGCAGGGGTCCAGTCCTACGAGCAGTACTTC CASSLAGVQSYEQYF
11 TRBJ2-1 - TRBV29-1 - TGCAGCGTCGAATCCGACCGCCTGCGGTTCTTC CSVESDRLRFF
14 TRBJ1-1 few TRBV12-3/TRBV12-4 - TGTGCCAGCAGTCCTAACTTGCAAAGCACTGAAGCTTTCTTT CASSPNLQSTEAFF
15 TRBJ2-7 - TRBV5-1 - TGCGCCAGCAATCTGAACAGGATGCACTCCTACGAGCAGTACTTC CASNLNRMHSYEQYF
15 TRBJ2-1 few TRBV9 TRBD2 TGTGCCAGCAGCGTAAGTGAGCGGGGACTAGCCGAGCAGTTCTTC CASSVSERGLAEQFF
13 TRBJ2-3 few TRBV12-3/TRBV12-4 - TGTGCCAACAGTGGTAGGAACACAGATACGCAGTATTTT CANSGRNTDTQYF
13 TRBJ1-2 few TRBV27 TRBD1 TGTGCCAGCAAATTACAGGGGAACTATGGCTACACCTTC CASKLQGNYGYTF
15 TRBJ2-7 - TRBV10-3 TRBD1 TGTGCCATCAGTAACGCCGGGACAGATTCCTACGAGCAGTACTTC CAISNAGTDSYEQYF
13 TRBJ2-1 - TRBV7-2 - TGTGCCAGCAGCCCACAGTTCACCAATGAGCAGTTCTTC CASSPQFTNEQFF
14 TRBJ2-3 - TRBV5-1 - TGCGCCAGCAGCTTACAGGAAAGCACAGATACGCAGTATTTT CASSLQESTDTQYF
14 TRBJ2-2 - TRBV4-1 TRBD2 TGCGCCAGCAGCCAATCGCGGGAGACCGGGGAGCTGTTTTTT CASSQSRETGELFF
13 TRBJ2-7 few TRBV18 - TGTGCCAGCTCAAGTCTACAGGTCCACGAGCAGTACTTC CASSSLQVHEQYF
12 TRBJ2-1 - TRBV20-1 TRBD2 TGCAGTACAACTAGCGGATACAATGAGCAGTTCTTC CSTTSGYNEQFF
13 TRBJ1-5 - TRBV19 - TGTGCCAGTAGTATCCAATGGAATCAGCCCCAGCATTTT CASSIQWNQPQHF
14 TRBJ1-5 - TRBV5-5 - TGTGCCAGCAGCTTTTCTAATAGCAATCAGCCCCAGCATTTT CASSFSNSNQPQHF